This T cell receptor (beta chain) was identified in a study of T cells after yellow fever vaccination. It was through 5'RACE template switching that TCR cDNA was made, with a universal primer site and UMIs added. TCRdb reanalysed the 5' RACE reads using MiXCR and keeps one entry per CDR3 protein. The table has just over 300,000 distinct CDR3 sequences, about 3.5% seen once. Ten or more counts support this clonotype. Per the germline V gene, CDR1 is DFQATT and CDR2 is SNEGSKA (reference sequence). This CDR3 region has 13 residues. V was trimmed by 7 bases and J by 8 bases, leaving 20 bases between them.

This chain uses TRBV20-1 with TRBJ1-2; D ambiguous. Specimen: PBMCs, collected on the day of the yellow fever booster vaccination. This clonotype originated in a man in his late teens or twenties who received the YFV17D yellow fever vaccine. CDR3 residues: CSVRVPGVEGYTF. The CDR3 nucleotides are TGCAGTGTTCGGGTTCCTGGGGTAGAGGGCTACACCTTC.